The clone carrying this T cell receptor beta chain was observed once. Germline-derived CDR1 and CDR2 are SNHLY and FYNNEI. Trimming at V came to 5 bases and at J to 7 bases, leaving 4 bases not matched to a gene. The CDR3 is 14 residues long. These data belong to a study of blood T cell repertoires in COVID-19. The protocol was immunoSEQ multiplex PCR, while the TCRdb copy is restricted to in-frame clones and leaves out a portion. Of about 240,000 clones listed, around 82% are singletons. The chain joins TRBV2 to TRBJ2-2; 10 positions agree with TRBD1. The sequence was obtained from a woman in her seventies with acute or convalescent COVID-19. Material: peripheral blood. This CDR3 is CASSWDRGRGELFF. The CDR3 bases are TGTGCCAGCAGTTGGGACAGGGGACGCGGGGAGCTGTTTTTT.